Presented here are 7 T cell receptor beta chains from one specimen sequenced in a study of blood T cell repertoires in COVID-19. Sequencing was performed with immunoSEQ multiplex PCR; in TCRdb, only in-frame clones are kept and a portion is missing. The sample lists over 200,000 clones, about 89% occurring once. The sample comprised peripheral blood. These receptor sequences come from a man aged 55 to 70 who had recovered from COVID-19.

The chain recombines TRBV4-3 with TRBJ2-7; 9 bases agree with TRBD1. In germline, CDR1 is LGHNA, CDR2 YSLEER. This CDR3 contains 16 residues. Trimming took 4 bases from V and 2 from J; bases not matched to a gene: 9. The CDR3 bases are TGCGCCAGCAGCCCCCTACGAGGGGACAGGGCCTACGAGCAGTACTTC. It translates to CASSPLRGDRAYEQYF.

The chain carries TRBV6-5 and TRBJ2-2; D might be TRBD1 (6 bases). Trimming removed 1 base from V and 2 bases from J, with 11 bases in between. Germline V gives CDR1 MNHEY, CDR2 SVGAGI. This CDR3 is built from 16 residues. The CDR3 coding sequence is TGTGCCAGCAGTTACTTTGGACAGATAAACACCGGGGAGCTGTTTTTT. This codes for CASSYFGQINTGELFF.

V gene TRBV30 combines with J gene TRBJ2-3; D is ambiguous. Germline CDR1 and CDR2: GTSNPN and SVGIG (reference sequence). V was cut by 0 bases and J by 6 bases, with 19 bases left in between. CDR3 length: 16 amino acids. The CDR3 DNA reads TGTGCCTGGAGTGTAACACACGCGCGAGGTGCGGATACGCAGTATTTT. Its translation is CAWSVTHARGADTQYF. The full variable domain, completed using reference TRBV30 and TRBJ2-3, is SQTIHQWPATLVQPVGSPLSLECTVEGTSNPNLYWYRQAAGRGLQLLFYSVGIGQISSEVPQNLSASRPQDRQFILSSKKLLLSDSGFYLCAWSVTHARGADTQYFGPGTRLTVL.

The J gene is TRBJ1-6, the V gene TRBV6-5, with D possibly TRBD1 on 6 matching bases. The CDR3 is made up of 15 amino acids. CDR1 and CDR2 (germline): MNHEY, SVGAGI. V dropped 7 bases and J dropped 1 base, with 11 bases sitting between them. The CDR3 DNA is TGTGCCAGCAAACCAGGGGCGTCCTATAATTCACCCCTCCACTTT. Protein: CASKPGASYNSPLHF.

The table lists this clone with a count of one. CDR3 DNA sequence: TGCGCCAGCAGCTTGGACAGCACCCACGAGCAGTACTTC. Translated: CASSLDSTHEQYF. This chain connects TRBV5-1 to TRBJ2-7; D is ambiguous. Germline assignment: CDR1 SGHRS and CDR2 YFSETQ. V lost 0 bases and J lost 5, with 9 bases in between. The CDR3 sequence is 13 residues long. The entire variable domain, with the rest obtained from reference TRBV5-1 and TRBJ2-7, is as follows: KAGVTQTPRYLIKTRGQQVTLSCSPISGHRSVSWYQQTPGQGLQFLFEYFSETQRNKGNFPGRFSGRQFSNSRSEMNVSTLELGDSALYLCASSLDSTHEQYFGPGTRLTVT.

The chain couples TRBV6-5 to TRBJ2-7; D unresolved. The V end was cut by 0 bases, the J end by 5 bases, with 11 bases between. The CDR3 is 14 amino acids. CDR1 is MNHEY, CDR2 SVGAGI, per germline. The CDR3 is CASSYSAGFDEQYF. CDR3 nucleotides: TGTGCCAGCAGTTACTCGGCCGGGTTCGACGAGCAGTACTTC.

Here the CDR3 DNA reads TGTGCCAGCAGTGCCCAGGGGAAAAATCAGCCCCAGCATTTT. Protein sequence: CASSAQGKNQPQHF. V and J are TRBV2 and TRBJ1-5, with a possible D match to TRBD1 (6 bases). CDR3 length equals 14 residues. V lost 4 bases and J lost 4, with 11 bases in between. Germline V CDR1 and CDR2: SNHLY, FYNNEI.